One sample yielded the 7 T cell receptor beta chains listed below, sequenced in a study of cytomegalovirus exposure and HLA in healthy donors. Produced via immunoSEQ multiplex PCR; TCRdb's table is partial and in-frame only. The data contain about 110,000 clones, about 85% of them singletons. Sequenced sample: PBMCs. These receptors were obtained from a woman in her late teens or twenties in good health and CMV-seronegative.

The chain joins TRBV5-6 to TRBJ2-7, with unresolved D. Germline V lookup: CDR1 SGHDT, CDR2 YYEEEE. Trimming took off 0 bases at V and 4 bases at J, with 14 bases between the two ends. CDR3 length equals 15 residues. The CDR3 nucleotides read TGTGCCAGCAGCTTGGTTTTCGGTAACGCGTACGAGCAGTACTTC. Its protein is CASSLVFGNAYEQYF. The full variable domain, rest sourced from reference TRBV5-6 and TRBJ2-7, is DAGVTQSPTHLIKTRGQQVTLRCSPKSGHDTVSWYQQALGQGPQFIFQYYEEEERQRGNFPDRFSGHQFPNYSSELNVNALLLGDSALYLCASSLVFGNAYEQYFGPGTRLTVT.

The rearrangement uses TRBV5-1 and TRBJ1-4; 7 positions match TRBD1. J lost 8 bases, V lost 3 bases, and 7 bases had no gene match. CDR3 size: 14 residues. Germline CDR1 SGHRS, CDR2 YFSETQ. The CDR3 DNA follows: TGCGCCAGCAGCTACGACAGGGATCGGGAAAAACTGTTTTTT. As protein: CASSYDRDREKLFF.

V is TRBV27 and J is TRBJ2-2; 8 nucleotides match TRBD1. Germline assignment: CDR1 MNHEY and CDR2 SMNVEV (reference sequence). The CDR3 runs to 15 residues. V shed 5 bases, J shed 6 bases, and the junction held 8 bases outside the gene matches. CDR3 protein: CASSPTGGPAGELFF. CDR3 nucleotides: TGTGCCAGCAGTCCTACAGGGGGTCCGGCCGGGGAGCTGTTTTTT.

The gene calls are TRBV2 and TRBJ2-7, with 9 bases identical to TRBD1. V gave up 6 bases and J gave up 2 bases; unmatched junction bases: 8. From germline, CDR1 is SNHLY and CDR2 FYNNEI. The CDR3 is 15 amino acids. The CDR3 DNA reads as TGTGCCAGCAGGGGCGGGACAGGGAAAACCTACGAGCAGTACTTC. Protein product: CASRGGTGKTYEQYF.

This chain joins TRBV10-1 and TRBJ2-3, with 13 bases aligning to TRBD2. J was trimmed by 6 bases and V by 9 bases; bases with no gene match: 3. This CDR3 is 13 amino acids long. Germline CDR1 is WNHNN and CDR2 is SYGVQD (reference sequence). This CDR3 is CASTSGGADTQYF. The CDR3 nucleotides are TGCGCCAGTACTAGCGGGGGGGCGGATACGCAGTATTTT.

The rearrangement links TRBV20-1 to TRBJ2-3; D may be TRBD1 (5 bases). Germline CDR1 is DFQATT and CDR2 is SNEGSKA (reference sequence). V was shortened by 6 bases and J by 5 bases, with 6 bases between the two germline ends. This CDR3 region has 10 residues. The CDR3 nucleotides are TGCAGTGCCAGGGTAGATACGCAGTATTTT. Amino acids: CSARVDTQYF.

The rearrangement links TRBV28 to TRBJ1-1; D possibly corresponds to TRBD1 (6 bases). This CDR3 has 13 amino acids. Germline V CDR1 and CDR2: MDHEN, SYDVKM. V dropped 10 bases and J dropped 5 bases, with 17 bases sitting between them. The CDR3, as DNA: TGTGCCACGTTATGGGGGGGGCGAACTGAAGCTTTCTTT. It is translated as CATLWGGRTEAFF.